This T cell receptor beta chain was documented in a study of T-cell memory formation after mild COVID-19 (dated by TCRdb to about 2021). In terms of the full investigation: Most TCR sequence clusters were specific to one of the two donors. T-cell clones expanding and contracting after mild COVID-19 in a couple of donors were tracked by longitudinal TCRalpha and TCRbeta repertoire sequencing. Two young, previously healthy adult volunteers, one female and one male, were included in the cohort. Paper-wide results and their limitations: Only two mild cases were covered in the study, and larger cohorts including severe cases with pre-infection samples were considered necessary. The second-wave clones that peaked on day 37 were not confirmed to be SARS-CoV-2 specific. Contracting CD4+ clones were located mainly in the CM and EM memory subsets, whereas CD8+ clones were found to be enriched in EMRA. Clones that contracted from day 15 to 85 showed balanced CD4/CD8 phenotypes, whereas a second wave of clones that expanded from day 15 to 37 leaned towards CD4+. Some responding clones were detected in pre-infection memory, which suggested that pre-existing cross-reactive memory T cells had joined the SARS-CoV-2 response.

The sequencer was an Illumina NovaSeq 6000. TCRalpha and TCRbeta cDNA libraries were constructed by 5'RACE with constant-segment primers, with sample barcodes and unique molecular identifiers being introduced. RNA was extracted from every sample with Trizol reagent. Libraries were amplified in two PCR steps, with a second sample barcode and Illumina TruSeq adapters added in the second step. Sequencing of libraries was performed on an Illumina NovaSeq with 2 x 150 bp paired-end reads. The authors' pipeline ran thus. The reads were demultiplexed and collapsed into UMI-guided consensus sequences using migec v1.2.7. With mixcr v2.1.11, UMI consensuses were aligned to TRA and TRB V and J templates and assembled into clonotypes. Expanded or contracted clonotypes were those called significant by both edgeR and NoisET, with noise models trained on biological replicates. For edgeR calls, the thresholds were a false discovery rate-adjusted p below 0.01 and a log2 fold-change of 1. PCA with hierarchical clustering of max-normalized trajectories of the 1000 most abundant clonotypes was used as exploratory dynamics analysis. Separately sequenced CD4+ and CD8+ repertoires were used to assign a CD4 or CD8 phenotype to each responding clone. In TCRdb, the public reads were trimmed at Q25 with fastp and aligned with MiXCR, with productive beta chains retained. One record per CDR3 amino acid sequence lists the most common genes and DNA. TCRdb's processing, not the authors' own work, is the source of the V and J calls. Present in this sample are 350,000 to 450,000 distinct CDR3 sequences, approximately 14% of which were seen just once. About 20% of the sample goes to the ten largest clones.

Concerning this clonotype itself: The antigen this receptor binds is unknown. Base qualities are not at hand, and no much larger clone is one base apart.

PBMCs were isolated by Ficoll-Paque density gradient centrifugation. V is pruned by 4 bases and J by 1 base, leaving 4 bases of the junction without a gene match. The CDR3 runs 14 amino acids, cysteine and phenylalanine included. Left in the record is the CDR3 DNA by itself, 42 bases read in frame from the first base. CDR1 SGHRS and CDR2 YFSETQ were looked up in the germline V gene. The origin of this receptor is a man aged 18-30 years who had mild COVID-19 (a few samples of this study predate the infection). The sample titles of this study are shuffled in the database, so cell type and time point are left out; the donor was told from shared clones. The chain links TRBV5-1 with TRBJ2-7, with 8 junctional bases fitting TRBD1. Material for sequencing was PBMCs or a T cell subset sorted from them (not recorded which). The CDR3 sequence is CASSQRTGSYEQYF. The base sequence is TGCGCCAGCAGCCAGCGGACAGGGTCCTACGAGCAGTACTTC.